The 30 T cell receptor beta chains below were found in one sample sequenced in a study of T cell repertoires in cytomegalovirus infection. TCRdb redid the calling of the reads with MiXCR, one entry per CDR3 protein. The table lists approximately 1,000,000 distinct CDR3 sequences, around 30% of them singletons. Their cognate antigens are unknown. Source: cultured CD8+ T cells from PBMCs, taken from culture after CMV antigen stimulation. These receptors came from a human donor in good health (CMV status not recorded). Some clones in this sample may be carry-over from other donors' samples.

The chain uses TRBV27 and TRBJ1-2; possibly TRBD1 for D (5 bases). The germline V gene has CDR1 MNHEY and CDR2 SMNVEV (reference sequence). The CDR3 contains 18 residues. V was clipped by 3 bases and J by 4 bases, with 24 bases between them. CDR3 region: CASSFLSGVQTGTYGYTF. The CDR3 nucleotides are TGTGCCAGCAGTTTTTTGTCGGGGGTTCAGACTGGGACCTATGGCTACACCTTC.

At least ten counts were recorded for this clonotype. The CDR3 is CASSFIRDTEAFF. For the CDR3, the DNA is TGTGCCAGCAGCTTCATCAGAGACACTGAAGCTTTCTTT. This rearrangement joins TRBV7-2 to TRBJ1-1; D gene unclear. CDR1 is SGHTA, CDR2 FQGNSA, per germline. V was trimmed by 3 bases and J by 3 bases, leaving 8 bases between them. CDR3 length equals 13 residues.

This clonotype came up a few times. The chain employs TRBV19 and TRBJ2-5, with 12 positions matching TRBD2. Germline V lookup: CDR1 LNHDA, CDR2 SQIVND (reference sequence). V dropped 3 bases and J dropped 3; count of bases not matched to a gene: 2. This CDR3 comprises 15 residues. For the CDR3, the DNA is TGTGCCAGTAGTATGTGGACTAGCGGGGAAGAGACCCAGTACTTC. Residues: CASSMWTSGEETQYF.

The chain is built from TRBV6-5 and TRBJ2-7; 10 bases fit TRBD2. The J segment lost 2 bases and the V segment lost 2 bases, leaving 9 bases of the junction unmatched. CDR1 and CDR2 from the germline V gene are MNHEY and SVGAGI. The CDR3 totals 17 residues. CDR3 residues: CASSYEAGGFRTYEQYF. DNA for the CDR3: TGTGCCAGCAGTTACGAAGCGGGGGGGTTTAGAACCTACGAGCAGTACTTC.

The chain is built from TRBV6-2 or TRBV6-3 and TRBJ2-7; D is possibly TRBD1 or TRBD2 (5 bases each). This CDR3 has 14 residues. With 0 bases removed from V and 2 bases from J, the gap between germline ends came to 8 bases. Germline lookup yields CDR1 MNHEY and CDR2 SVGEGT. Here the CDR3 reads CASSYSGTAYEQYF. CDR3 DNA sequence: TGTGCCAGCAGTTACTCCGGGACGGCCTACGAGCAGTACTTC.

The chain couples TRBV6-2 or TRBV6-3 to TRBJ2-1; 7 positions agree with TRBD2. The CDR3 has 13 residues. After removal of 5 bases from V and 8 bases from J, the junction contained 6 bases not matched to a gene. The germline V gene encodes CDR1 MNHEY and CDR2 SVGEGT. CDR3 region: CASSEGTKDEQFF. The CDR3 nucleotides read TGTGCCAGCAGTGAAGGGACTAAGGATGAGCAGTTCTTC.

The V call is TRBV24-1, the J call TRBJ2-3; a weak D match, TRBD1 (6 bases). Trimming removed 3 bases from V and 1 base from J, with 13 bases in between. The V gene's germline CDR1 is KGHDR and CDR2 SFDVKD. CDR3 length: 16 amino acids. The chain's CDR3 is CATSDPRGVGTDTQYF. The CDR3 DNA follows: TGTGCCACCAGTGATCCCAGGGGAGTTGGCACAGATACGCAGTATTTT.

CDR3 coding DNA: TGTGCCAGTATTCCCGGCTACAATGAGCAGTTCTTC. It is translated as CASIPGYNEQFF. V is TRBV19 and J is TRBJ2-1, with D uncertain. The CDR3 has 12 residues. Trimming stripped 7 bases from V and 3 bases from J, with 7 bases between. CDR1 is LNHDA, CDR2 SQIVND, per germline (reference sequence). The full variable domain, in which reference TRBV19 and TRBJ2-1 provide the parts outside the CDR3, is DGGITQSPKYLFRKEGQNVTLSCEQNLNHDAMYWYRQDPGQGLRLIYYSQIVNDFQKGDIAEGYSVSREKKESFPLTVTSAQKNPTAFYLCASIPGYNEQFFGPGTRLTVL.

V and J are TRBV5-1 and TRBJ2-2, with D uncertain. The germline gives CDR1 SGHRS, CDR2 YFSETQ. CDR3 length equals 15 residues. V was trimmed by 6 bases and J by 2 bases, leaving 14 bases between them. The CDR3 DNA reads TGCGCCAGCACCCAGGCGGACGACAACACCGGGGAGCTGTTTTTT. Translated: CASTQADDNTGELFF.

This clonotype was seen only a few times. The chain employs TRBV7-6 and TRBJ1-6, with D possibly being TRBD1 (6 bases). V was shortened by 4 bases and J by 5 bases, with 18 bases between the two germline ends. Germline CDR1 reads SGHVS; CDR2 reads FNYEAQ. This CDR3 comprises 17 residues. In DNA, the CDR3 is TGTGCCAGCAGCTCCCCCCCTCGGGACACCGATAATTCACCCCTCCACTTT. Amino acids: CASSSPPRDTDNSPLHF. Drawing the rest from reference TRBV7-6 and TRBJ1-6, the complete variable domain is GAGVSQSPRYKVTKRGQDVALRCDPISGHVSLYWYRQALGQGPEFLTYFNYEAQQDKSGLPNDRFSAERPEGSISTLTIQRTEQRDSAMYRCASSSPPRDTDNSPLHFGNGTRLTVT.

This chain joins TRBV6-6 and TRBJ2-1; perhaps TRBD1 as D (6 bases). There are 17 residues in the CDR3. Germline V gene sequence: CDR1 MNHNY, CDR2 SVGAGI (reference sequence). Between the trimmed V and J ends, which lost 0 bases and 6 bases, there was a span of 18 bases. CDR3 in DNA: TGTGCCAGCAGTTACTCGATGGGGGCGACGGTATTCAATGAGCAGTTCTTC. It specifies CASSYSMGATVFNEQFF.

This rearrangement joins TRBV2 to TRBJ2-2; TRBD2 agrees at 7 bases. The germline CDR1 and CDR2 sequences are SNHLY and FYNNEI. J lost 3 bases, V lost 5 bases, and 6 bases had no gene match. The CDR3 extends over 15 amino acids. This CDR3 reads CASSPRGGYTGELFF. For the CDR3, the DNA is TGTGCCAGCAGTCCCCGCGGGGGTTACACCGGGGAGCTGTTTTTT.

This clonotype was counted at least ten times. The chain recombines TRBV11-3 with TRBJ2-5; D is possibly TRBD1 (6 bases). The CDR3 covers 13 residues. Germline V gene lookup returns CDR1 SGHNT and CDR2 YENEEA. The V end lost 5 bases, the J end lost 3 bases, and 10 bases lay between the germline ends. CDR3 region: CASSARGEETQYF. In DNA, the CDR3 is TGTGCCAGCAGCGCCAGGGGTGAAGAGACCCAGTACTTC.

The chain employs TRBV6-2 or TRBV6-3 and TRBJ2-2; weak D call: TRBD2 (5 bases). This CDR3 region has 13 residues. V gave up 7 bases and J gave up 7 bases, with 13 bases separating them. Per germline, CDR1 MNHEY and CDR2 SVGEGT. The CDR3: CASTGLENGELFF. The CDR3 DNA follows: TGTGCCAGCACCGGACTGGAGAACGGGGAGCTGTTTTTT.

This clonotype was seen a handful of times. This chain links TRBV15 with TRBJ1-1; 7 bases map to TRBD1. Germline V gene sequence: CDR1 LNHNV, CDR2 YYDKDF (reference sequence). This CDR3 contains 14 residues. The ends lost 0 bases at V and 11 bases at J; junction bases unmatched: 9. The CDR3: CATSRDRRGREAFF. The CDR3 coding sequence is TGTGCCACCAGCAGAGATCGAAGGGGGCGTGAGGCTTTCTTT.

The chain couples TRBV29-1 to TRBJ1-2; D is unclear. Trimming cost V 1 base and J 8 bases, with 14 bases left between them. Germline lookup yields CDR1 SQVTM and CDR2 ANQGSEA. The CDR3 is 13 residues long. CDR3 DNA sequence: TGCAGCGTTGAAGTGTTCGGGGTATGGGGCTACACCTTC. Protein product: CSVEVFGVWGYTF.

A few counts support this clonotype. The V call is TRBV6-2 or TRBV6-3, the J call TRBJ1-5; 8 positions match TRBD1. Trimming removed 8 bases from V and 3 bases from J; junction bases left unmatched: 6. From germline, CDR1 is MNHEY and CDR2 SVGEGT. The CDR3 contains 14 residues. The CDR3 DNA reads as TGTGCCAGCGGATCGGGACAGGCCAATCAGCCCCAGCATTTT. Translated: CASGSGQANQPQHF.

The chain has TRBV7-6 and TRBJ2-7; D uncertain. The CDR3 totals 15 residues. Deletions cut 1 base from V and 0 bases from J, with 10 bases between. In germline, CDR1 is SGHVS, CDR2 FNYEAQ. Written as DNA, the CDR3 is TGTGCCAGCAGCTTAGGGGGAATGAGCTCCTACGAGCAGTACGTC. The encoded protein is CASSLGGMSSYEQYV.

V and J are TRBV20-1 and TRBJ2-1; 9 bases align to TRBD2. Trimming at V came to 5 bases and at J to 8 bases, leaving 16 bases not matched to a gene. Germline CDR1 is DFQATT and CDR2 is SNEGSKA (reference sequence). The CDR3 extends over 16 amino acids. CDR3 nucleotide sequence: TGCAGTGCTTCCCTCAGCGGGGGGCGGTTAAACGATGAGCAGTTCTTC. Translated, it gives CSASLSGGRLNDEQFF.

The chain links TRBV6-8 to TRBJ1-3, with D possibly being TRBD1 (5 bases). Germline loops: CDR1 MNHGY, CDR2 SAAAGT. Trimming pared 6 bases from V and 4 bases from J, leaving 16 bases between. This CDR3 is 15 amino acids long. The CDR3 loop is CASSPSGGPGNTIYF. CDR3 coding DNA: TGTGCCAGCAGCCCTTCGGGGGGTCCAGGAAACACCATATATTTT.

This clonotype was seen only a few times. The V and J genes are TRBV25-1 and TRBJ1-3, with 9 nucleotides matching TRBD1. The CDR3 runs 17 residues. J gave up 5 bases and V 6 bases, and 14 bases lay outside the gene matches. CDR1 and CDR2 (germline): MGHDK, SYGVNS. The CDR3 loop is CASSGTGSYVWRNTIYF. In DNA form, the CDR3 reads TGTGCCAGCAGCGGGACAGGGAGTTATGTCTGGAGAAACACCATATATTTT.

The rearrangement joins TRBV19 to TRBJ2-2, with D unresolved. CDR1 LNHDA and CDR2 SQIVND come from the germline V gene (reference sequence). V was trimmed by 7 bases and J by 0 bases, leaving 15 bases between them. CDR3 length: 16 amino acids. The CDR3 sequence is CASITTELTNTGELFF. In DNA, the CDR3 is TGTGCCAGTATCACGACCGAATTGACGAACACCGGGGAGCTGTTTTTT.

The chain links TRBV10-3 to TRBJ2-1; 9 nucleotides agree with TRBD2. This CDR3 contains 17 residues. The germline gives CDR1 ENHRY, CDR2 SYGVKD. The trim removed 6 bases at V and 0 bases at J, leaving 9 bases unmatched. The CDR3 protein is CAIRMASGESSYNEQFF. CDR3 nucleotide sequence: TGTGCCATCAGAATGGCTAGCGGGGAAAGCTCCTACAATGAGCAGTTCTTC.

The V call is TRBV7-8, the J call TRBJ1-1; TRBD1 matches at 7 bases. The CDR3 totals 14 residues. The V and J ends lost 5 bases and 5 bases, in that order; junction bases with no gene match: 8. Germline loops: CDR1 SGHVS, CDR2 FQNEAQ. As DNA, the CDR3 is TGTGCCAGCAGCGAGGGGACAGCGGGAACTGAAGCTTTCTTT. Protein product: CASSEGTAGTEAFF.

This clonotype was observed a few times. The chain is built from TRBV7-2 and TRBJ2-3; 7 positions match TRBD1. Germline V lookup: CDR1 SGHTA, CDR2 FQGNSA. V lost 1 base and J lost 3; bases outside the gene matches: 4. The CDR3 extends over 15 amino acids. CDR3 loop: CASSLGDRDTDTQYF. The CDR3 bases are TGTGCCAGCAGCTTAGGGGACAGAGATACAGATACGCAGTATTTT.

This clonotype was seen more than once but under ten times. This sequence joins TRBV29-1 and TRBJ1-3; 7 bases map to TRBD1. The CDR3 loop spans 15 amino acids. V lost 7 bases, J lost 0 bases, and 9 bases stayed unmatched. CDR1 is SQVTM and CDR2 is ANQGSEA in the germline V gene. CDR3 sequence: CSGGPGDSSGNTIYF. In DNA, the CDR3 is TGCAGCGGTGGGCCGGGGGACAGCTCTGGAAACACCATATATTTT.

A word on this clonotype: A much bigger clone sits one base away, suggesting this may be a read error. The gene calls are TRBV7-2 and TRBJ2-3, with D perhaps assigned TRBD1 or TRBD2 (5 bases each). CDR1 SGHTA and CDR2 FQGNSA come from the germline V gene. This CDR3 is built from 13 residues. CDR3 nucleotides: TGTGCCAGCAGAACTTTGGGGGATGATATGCAGTATTTT. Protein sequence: CASRTLGDDMQYF.

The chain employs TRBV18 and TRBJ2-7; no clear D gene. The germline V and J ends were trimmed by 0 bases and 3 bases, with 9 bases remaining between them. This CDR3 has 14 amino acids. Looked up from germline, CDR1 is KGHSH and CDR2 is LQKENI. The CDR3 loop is CASSPPPPDYEQYF. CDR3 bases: TGTGCCAGCTCACCACCGCCACCCGACTACGAGCAGTACTTC.

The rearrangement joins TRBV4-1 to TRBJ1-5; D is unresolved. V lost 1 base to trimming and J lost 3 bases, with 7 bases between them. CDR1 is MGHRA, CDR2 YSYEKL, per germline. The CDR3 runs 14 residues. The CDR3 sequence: CASSQANNNQPQHF. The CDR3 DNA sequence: TGCGCCAGCAGCCAAGCAAACAACAATCAGCCCCAGCATTTT.

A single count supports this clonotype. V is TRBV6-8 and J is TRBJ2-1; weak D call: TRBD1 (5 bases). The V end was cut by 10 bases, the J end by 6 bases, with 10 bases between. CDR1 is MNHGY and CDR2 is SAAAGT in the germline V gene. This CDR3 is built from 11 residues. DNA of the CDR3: TGTGCCATAGGACACGGCAATGAGCAGTTCTTC. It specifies CAIGHGNEQFF.